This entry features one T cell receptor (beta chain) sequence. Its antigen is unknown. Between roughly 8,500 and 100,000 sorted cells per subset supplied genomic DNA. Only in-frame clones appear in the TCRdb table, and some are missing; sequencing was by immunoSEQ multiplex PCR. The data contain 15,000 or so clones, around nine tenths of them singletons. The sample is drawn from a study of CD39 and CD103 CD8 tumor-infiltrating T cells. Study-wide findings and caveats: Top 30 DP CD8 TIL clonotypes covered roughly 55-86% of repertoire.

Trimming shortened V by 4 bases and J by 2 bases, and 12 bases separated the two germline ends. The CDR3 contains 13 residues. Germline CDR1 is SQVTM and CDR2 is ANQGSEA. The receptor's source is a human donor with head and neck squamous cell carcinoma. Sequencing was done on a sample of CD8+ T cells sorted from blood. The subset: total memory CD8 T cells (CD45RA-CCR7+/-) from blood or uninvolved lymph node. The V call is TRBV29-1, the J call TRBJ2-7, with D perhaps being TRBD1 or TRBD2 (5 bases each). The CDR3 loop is CSVAGGEAYEQYF. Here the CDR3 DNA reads TGCAGCGTTGCTGGGGGTGAAGCCTACGAGCAGTACTTC.